The 30 T cell receptor beta chains below all came from one sample that was sequenced in a study of blood T cell repertoires in COVID-19. Assay used: immunoSEQ multiplex PCR; TCRdb lists only in-frame clones, some missing. In the table there are roughly 13,000 clones, roughly nine tenths of which are singletons. The sample consisted of peripheral blood. These receptors originate from a human donor in a cohort sampled during active COVID-19.

The genes are TRBV15 and TRBJ1-1; D may be TRBD1 (5 bases). The CDR3 is 14 amino acids. Deletions cut 3 bases from V and 0 bases from J, with 8 bases between. In germline, CDR1 is LNHNV, CDR2 YYDKDF (reference sequence). In DNA form, the CDR3 reads TGTGCCACCAGCAGGTCCAGGGTGAACACTGAAGCTTTCTTT. Amino acid sequence: CATSRSRVNTEAFF.

The V call is TRBV10-3, the J call TRBJ2-1, with D tentatively TRBD1 (6 bases). V lost 2 bases and J lost 6, with 14 bases in between. CDR1 is ENHRY and CDR2 is SYGVKD in the germline V gene. There are 15 residues in the CDR3. CDR3 coding DNA: TGTGCCATCAGTGAGGGGGGCAGGGCGGGCAATGAGCAGTTCTTC. This encodes CAISEGGRAGNEQFF.

V is TRBV9 and J is TRBJ2-3, with D possibly TRBD1 on 6 matching bases. V was trimmed by 1 base and J by 5 bases, leaving 11 bases between them. The CDR3 runs 14 residues. CDR1 is SGDLS and CDR2 is YYNGEE in the germline V gene. CDR3 sequence reads: CASSVRGSKDTQYF. DNA of the CDR3: TGTGCCAGCAGCGTAAGGGGGTCCAAAGATACGCAGTATTTT.

The rearrangement links TRBV28 to TRBJ2-7; 7 nucleotides match TRBD1. The CDR3 is 14 residues long. Per germline, CDR1 MDHEN and CDR2 SYDVKM. Trimming at V came to 6 bases and at J to 0 bases, leaving 5 bases not matched to a gene. DNA of the CDR3: TGTGCCAGCAGCCCGGGACAGAGCTCCTACGAGCAGTACTTC. It translates to CASSPGQSSYEQYF.

V is TRBV11-1 and J is TRBJ2-1, with 9 bases that match TRBD1. The CDR3 has 14 residues. Germline CDR1 SGHAT, CDR2 FQDESV (reference sequence). J gave up 9 bases and V 6 bases, and 9 bases lay outside the gene matches. The CDR3 DNA reads TGTGCCAGCAGTTCCCGGGACAGGGACGGTGAGCAGTTCTTC. Translation: CASSSRDRDGEQFF. Full variable domain (rest looked up from reference TRBV11-1 and TRBJ2-1): EAEVAQSPRYKITEKSQAVAFWCDPISGHATLYWYRQILGQGPELLVQFQDESVVDDSQLPKDRFSAERLKGVDSTLKIQPAELGDSAMYLCASSSRDRDGEQFFGPGTRLTVL.

As regards this clone: The same CDR3 is also encoded by other DNA sequences in this sample. The chain links TRBV7-3 to TRBJ2-3; the match to TRBD2 covers 12 bases. Germline V gene data show CDR1 as SGHTA and CDR2 as FQGTGA. V trimming: 5 bases; J trimming: 0 bases; junction bases outside the gene matches: 0. CDR3 size: 15 residues. CDR3 in DNA: TGTGCCAGCAGCCTAGCGGGGGGGAGCACAGATACGCAGTATTTT. Protein product: CASSLAGGSTDTQYF.

The CDR3 nucleotides are TGTGCCACTGCGACAGGGCCTCGGGACGAGCAGTACTTC. Translating gives CATATGPRDEQYF. V usage is TRBV24-1 and J usage is TRBJ2-7, with 7 bases lining up with TRBD1. Germline-derived CDR1 and CDR2 are KGHDR and SFDVKD. Trimming removed 10 bases from V and 5 bases from J; junction bases left unmatched: 10. The CDR3 is made up of 13 amino acids.

Turning to this clone: One junction end does not reproduce the germline sequence, and a read error may be involved. This rearrangement joins TRBV5-4 to TRBJ1-5; a weak D match, TRBD1 (5 bases). There are 14 residues in the CDR3. CDR1 and CDR2 (germline): SGHNT, YYREEE (reference sequence). CDR3 loop: CAGSLAGLNQPQHF. The CDR3 DNA is TGTGCCGGCAGCTTGGCAGGGCTCAATCAGCCCCAGCATTTT. The complete variable domain, with remaining parts taken from reference TRBV5-4 and TRBJ1-5, reads ETGVTQSPTHLIKTRGQQVTLRCSSQSGHNTVSWYQQALGQGPQFIFQYYREEENGRGNFPPRFSGLQFPNYSSELNVNALELDDSALYLCAGSLAGLNQPQHFGDGTRLSIL.

The genes are TRBV9 and TRBJ1-3; the match to TRBD1 covers 8 bases. Losses at the gene ends were 4 bases for V and 8 bases for J; bases not matched to a gene: 17. The CDR3 runs 17 residues. Per germline, CDR1 SGDLS and CDR2 YYNGEE. The CDR3 sequence: CASSPRRRTGSSDTIYF. The CDR3 region has the DNA TGTGCCAGCAGCCCCCGGCGGCGGACAGGGAGTAGTGACACCATATATTTT. Combining the CDR3 with reference TRBV9 and TRBJ1-3 gives the whole variable domain DSGVTQTPKHLITATGQRVTLRCSPRSGDLSVYWYQQSLDQGLQFLIQYYNGEERAKGNILERFSAQQFPDLHSELNLSSLELGDSALYFCASSPRRRTGSSDTIYFGEGSWLTVV.

The chain recombines TRBV6-2 or TRBV6-3 with TRBJ2-4; 9 bases line up with TRBD2. The CDR3 is 21 amino acids. CDR1 is MNHEY, CDR2 SVGEGT, per germline. Trimming at V came to 2 bases and at J to 4 bases, leaving 21 bases not matched to a gene. Here the CDR3 reads CASSYPMGRGTVTSGKNIQYF. CDR3 bases: TGTGCCAGCAGTTACCCCATGGGCAGGGGGACGGTAACTAGCGGGAAAAACATTCAGTACTTC.

This clone was observed a single time. J is TRBJ1-5 and V is TRBV6-2 or TRBV6-3; no clear D. Germline V gene sequence: CDR1 MNHEY, CDR2 SVGEGT. The V gene lost 4 bases and the J gene lost 9 bases, with 28 bases spanning the gap. The CDR3 consists of 18 residues. The CDR3 region has the DNA TGTGCCAGCAGTTCCAGCGGAGGATCCCAGGTTCTAAATTTGCCCCAGCATTTT. Amino acids: CASSSSGGSQVLNLPQHF.

The chain has TRBV5-1 and TRBJ2-3, with TRBD1 matching 11 bases. The V and J ends lost 4 bases and 4 bases, in that order; junction bases with no gene match: 8. The CDR3 length is 16 residues. The germline V gene encodes CDR1 SGHRS and CDR2 YFSETQ. The CDR3 protein is CASSPRDRGVADTQYF. CDR3 DNA: TGCGCCAGCAGCCCCCGGGACAGGGGGGTCGCAGATACGCAGTATTTT.

The chain links TRBV2 to TRBJ1-2; TRBD1 might be the D (6 bases). Germline lookup yields CDR1 SNHLY and CDR2 FYNNEI. V lost 5 bases and J lost 4, with 8 bases in between. CDR3 length equals 12 residues. CDR3: CASSLGAYGYTF. CDR3 bases: TGTGCCAGCAGTCTGGGGGCCTATGGCTACACCTTC.

The chain uses TRBV10-3 and TRBJ1-1, with 8 bases fitting TRBD1. The length of the CDR3 is 14 residues. From germline, CDR1 is ENHRY and CDR2 SYGVKD. The V segment lost 4 bases and the J segment 0 bases; nucleotides outside the gene matches: 1. The CDR3 bases are TGTGCCATCAGTGGGGACAGGATGAACACTGAAGCTTTCTTT. Amino acid sequence: CAISGDRMNTEAFF.

This rearrangement joins TRBV7-9 to TRBJ1-5; D is ambiguous. The germline CDR1 and CDR2 sequences are SEHNR and FQNEAQ (reference sequence). The CDR3 is 16 amino acids. V lost 5 bases to trimming and J lost 2 bases, with 16 bases between them. CDR3 nucleotides: TGTGCCAGCAGCCCCATTGACGGGGAAGGCAATCAGCCCCAGCATTTT. Translation gives CASSPIDGEGNQPQHF.

This sequence joins TRBV19 and TRBJ2-5, with D perhaps matching TRBD1 (6 bases). Germline V gene data show CDR1 as LNHDA and CDR2 as SQIVND (reference sequence). V shed 3 bases and J shed 5 bases, with 13 bases lying between them. The CDR3 sequence is 14 residues long. The CDR3 spells CASSMIQGSETQYF. In nucleotides, the CDR3 is TGTGCCAGTAGTATGATCCAGGGGTCGGAGACCCAGTACTTC.

This chain uses TRBV5-4 with TRBJ2-7; a possible D gene is TRBD2 (6 bases). This CDR3 contains 14 residues. With 2 bases removed from V and 3 bases from J, the gap between germline ends came to 12 bases. Germline CDR1 reads SGHNT; CDR2 reads YYREEE (reference sequence). This CDR3 reads CASSFGGVFYEQYF. The CDR3 nucleotides read TGTGCCAGCAGCTTCGGAGGGGTGTTCTACGAGCAGTACTTC. The variable domain in full, completed from reference TRBV5-4 and TRBJ2-7, reads ETGVTQSPTHLIKTRGQQVTLRCSSQSGHNTVSWYQQALGQGPQFIFQYYREEENGRGNFPPRFSGLQFPNYSSELNVNALELDDSALYLCASSFGGVFYEQYFGPGTRLTVT.

This chain connects TRBV11-3 to TRBJ2-1, with TRBD2 matching 8 bases. The CDR3 is 15 residues long. Germline V gene data show CDR1 as SGHNT and CDR2 as YENEEA. The ends lost 2 bases at V and 2 bases at J; junction bases unmatched: 2. For the CDR3, the DNA is TGTGCCAGCAGCTTAAGCGGGGGTGCCTACAATGAGCAGTTCTTC. It is translated as CASSLSGGAYNEQFF.

This clone has only a few counts. Here the CDR3 DNA reads TGTGCCAGCAGCTTCCTAGCGGGGGACAAAAACATTCAGTACTTC. Translated: CASSFLAGDKNIQYF. V gene TRBV5-6 combines with J gene TRBJ2-4, with 10 bases fitting TRBD2. V was clipped by 2 bases and J by 3 bases; unmatched bases: 2. This CDR3 comprises 15 residues. Germline V lookup: CDR1 SGHDT, CDR2 YYEEEE.

This chain links TRBV5-1 with TRBJ2-7; 8 bases line up with TRBD1. The CDR3 loop spans 14 amino acids. V was clipped by 2 bases and J by 5 bases; unmatched bases: 6. CDR1 and CDR2 from the germline V gene are SGHRS and YFSETQ. The CDR3 spells CASSFRTGNDEQYF. The CDR3 DNA reads as TGCGCCAGCAGCTTTCGGACAGGGAACGACGAGCAGTACTTC.

V and J are TRBV7-9 and TRBJ2-5, with 13 bases identical to TRBD2. The junction had 4 bases not matched to a gene; V was cut back by 3 bases and J by 3 bases. The length of the CDR3 is 16 residues. Looked up from germline, CDR1 is SEHNR and CDR2 is FQNEAQ (reference sequence). The CDR3 spells CASSLVGLAGKETQYF. DNA for the CDR3: TGTGCCAGCAGCTTGGTGGGACTAGCGGGAAAAGAGACCCAGTACTTC.

The genes are TRBV18 and TRBJ1-4, with D maybe TRBD1 (5 bases). CDR3 length: 14 residues. Germline V gives CDR1 KGHSH, CDR2 LQKENI. Between the trimmed V and J ends, which lost 3 bases and 8 bases, there was a span of 13 bases. The CDR3 bases are TGTGCCAGCTCACCCAGGGCAGTTCAGGAAAAACTGTTTTTT. As protein: CASSPRAVQEKLFF.

The V call is TRBV5-1, the J call TRBJ2-3; D may be TRBD2 (6 bases). V lost 2 bases, J lost 6 bases, and 10 bases lay in between. Germline V gene data show CDR1 as SGHRS and CDR2 as YFSETQ. This CDR3 is 13 amino acids long. For the CDR3, the DNA is TGCGCCAGCAGCTTTGGGGGACTTGATACGCAGTATTTT. Its translation is CASSFGGLDTQYF.

This clone was found once. J is TRBJ2-1 and V is TRBV4-2; TRBD1 matches at 7 bases. Germline values: CDR1 LGHNA, CDR2 YNFKEQ. This CDR3 comprises 16 residues. V lost 0 bases to trimming and J lost 2 bases; unmatched junction nucleotides: 4. This CDR3 is CASSQDVQGAYNEQFF. As DNA, the CDR3 is TGTGCCAGCAGCCAAGATGTCCAGGGGGCCTACAATGAGCAGTTCTTC.

The J gene is TRBJ1-2, the V gene TRBV7-2; 7 bases fit TRBD1. The V segment lost 5 bases and the J segment 7 bases; nucleotides outside the gene matches: 7. The CDR3 has 13 amino acids. Germline V lookup: CDR1 SGHTA, CDR2 FQGNSA. Here the CDR3 reads CASSPGTVRGYTF. The CDR3 DNA is TGTGCCAGCAGCCCCGGGACAGTTCGTGGCTACACCTTC.

The J gene is TRBJ2-5, the V gene TRBV24-1; 7 nucleotides line up with TRBD2. J lost 2 bases, V lost 6 bases, and 2 bases had no gene match. Per the germline V gene, CDR1 is KGHDR and CDR2 is SFDVKD. The CDR3 consists of 13 residues. The CDR3 region is CATSQAGQETQYF. The CDR3 DNA reads as TGTGCCACCAGTCAAGCGGGGCAAGAGACCCAGTACTTC.

The V gene is TRBV11-2, the J gene TRBJ1-1, with a possible D match to TRBD1 (6 bases). Per germline, CDR1 SGHAT and CDR2 FQNNGV. V shed 3 bases and J shed 3 bases, with 11 bases lying between them. This CDR3 has 14 residues. CDR3 in amino acids: CASSLAGVHTEAFF. The CDR3 coding sequence is TGTGCCAGCAGCTTGGCAGGGGTGCACACTGAAGCTTTCTTT.

The rearrangement joins TRBV7-8 to TRBJ2-3; TRBD2 agrees at 14 bases. Germline trimming cut 8 bases from V and 9 bases from J; bases unmatched to any gene: 4. CDR1 SGHVS and CDR2 FQNEAQ come from the germline V gene. This CDR3 is built from 13 residues. CDR3 sequence (DNA): TGTGCCAGCGGACTAGCGGGGGGTGAGACGCAGTATTTT. Its translation: CASGLAGGETQYF.

The chain carries TRBV10-3 and TRBJ1-5; 8 nucleotides line up with TRBD1. The CDR3 covers 13 residues. V dropped 6 bases and J dropped 7; count of bases not matched to a gene: 5. Germline-derived CDR1 and CDR2 are ENHRY and SYGVKD. The CDR3 region is CAISGGQAQPQHF. In DNA form, the CDR3 reads TGTGCCATCAGCGGGGGACAGGCACAGCCCCAGCATTTT.

The J gene is TRBJ2-5, the V gene TRBV7-8; a possible D gene is TRBD2 (5 bases). Trimming pared 10 bases from V and 5 bases from J, leaving 14 bases between. In germline, CDR1 is SGHVS, CDR2 FQNEAQ. The CDR3 totals 12 residues. The CDR3 protein is CATSQIRETQYF. The DNA of the CDR3 is TGTGCCACTAGCCAGATCAGGGAGACCCAGTACTTC. Together with reference TRBV7-8 and TRBJ2-5, the CDR3 gives the full variable domain: GAGVSQSPRYKVAKRGQDVALRCDPISGHVSLFWYQQALGQGPEFLTYFQNEAQLDKSGLPSDRFFAERPEGSVSTLKIQRTQQEDSAVYLCATSQIRETQYFGPGTRLLVL.